This T cell receptor beta chain appears in the sequencing data of a study of cytomegalovirus exposure and HLA in healthy donors. CDR3 length: 12 residues. Germline V gene lookup returns CDR1 SGHAT and CDR2 FQNNGV. V lost 5 bases to trimming and J lost 6 bases; unmatched junction nucleotides: 4. Points on this clone: The target antigen is unknown.

Points from the study as a whole: In a later analysis, TCR beta V- and J-gene trimming showed a link to a missense DCLRE1C variant. The only immune exposure information that was available was CMV serostatus.

The PCR contained 60 Vbeta and 13 Jbeta primers. TCRdb's copy holds only in-frame clones and misses some; the assay was immunoSEQ multiplex PCR. The table lists 75,000 to 100,000 clones, roughly 80% of them singletons, with roughly 17% in the top ten. The rearrangement joins TRBV11-2 to TRBJ2-7, with 7 bases aligning to TRBD2. The source is a man aged 55 to 70 in good health and CMV-seropositive. What was sequenced was PBMCs. CDR3 loop: CASSPGRVEQYF. In nucleotides, the CDR3 is TGTGCCAGCAGCCCAGGGAGGGTCGAGCAGTACTTC. Supplemented by reference TRBV11-2 and TRBJ2-7, the full variable domain reads EAGVAQSPRYKIIEKRQSVAFWCNPISGHATLYWYQQILGQGPKLLIQFQNNGVVDDSQLPKDRFSAERLKGVDSTLKIQPAKLEDSAVYLCASSPGRVEQYFGPGTRLTVT.